This T cell receptor beta chain originates from a study of blood T cell repertoires in COVID-19. This CDR3 contains 15 residues. The V and J ends lost 8 bases and 0 bases respectively, with 14 bases between them. Looked up from germline, CDR1 is MDHEN and CDR2 is SYDVKM. Some clones are missing from TCRdb's copy, which holds only in-frame ones; the method was immunoSEQ multiplex PCR. The sample consists of about 220,000 clones, around 86% of them appearing once. Sequencing was performed on peripheral blood. This TCR was recovered from a woman in her 70s with COVID-19, enrolled during active disease. This rearrangement joins TRBV28 to TRBJ1-3; D is perhaps TRBD1 (5 bases). The DNA of the CDR3 is TGTGCCAGCGTACCCGGGGGATACTCTGGAAACACCATATATTTT. Translation: CASVPGGYSGNTIYF.